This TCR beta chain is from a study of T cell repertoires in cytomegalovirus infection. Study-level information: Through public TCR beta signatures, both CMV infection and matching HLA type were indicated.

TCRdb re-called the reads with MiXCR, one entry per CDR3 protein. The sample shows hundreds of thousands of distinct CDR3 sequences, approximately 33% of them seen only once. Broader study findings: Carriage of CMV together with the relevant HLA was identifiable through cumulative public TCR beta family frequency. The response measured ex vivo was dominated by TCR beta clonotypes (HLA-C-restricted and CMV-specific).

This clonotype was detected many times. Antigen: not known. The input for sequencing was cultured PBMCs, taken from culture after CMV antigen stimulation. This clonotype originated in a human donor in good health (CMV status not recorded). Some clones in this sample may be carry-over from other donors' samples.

The CDR3 DNA is TGTGCCAGCAGCCCGCAGGGGGCAGGAGGAGGGGGCACTGAAGCTTTCTTT. It specifies CASSPQGAGGGGTEAFF. J is TRBJ1-1 and V is TRBV7-2; 8 bases agree with TRBD1. CDR3 length: 17 residues. Germline V gene data show CDR1 as SGHTA and CDR2 as FQGNSA. Trimming took 5 bases from V and 4 from J; bases not matched to a gene: 15.